This T cell receptor (beta chain) was recorded in a study of cytomegalovirus exposure and HLA in healthy donors (TCRdb year 2017). Notes on the research overall: An earlier analysis of roughly 500 of the donors reported over 250 Gb of sequence data and 117 million unique TCR beta sequences obtained from about 179 million T cells. To predict cytomegalovirus infection status, the study combined high-throughput TCR immunosequencing, statistical association of individual TCRs with disease status, and machine learning. The number of typed donors differed by locus: 629-630 for A, B, C, DRB1 and DQB1; 500 to 550 for DQA1; around 580 for DPA1; and roughly 490 for DPB1. Genome-wide SNP genotypes for about 55% of the roughly 670 donors were used in a later genetic analysis, which treated that subset as a discovery cohort. Around 320 gigabases of sequencing data and roughly 90 million unique TCR sequences were included in an early release covering roughly 700 HLA-typed donors. A later analysis re-analyzed previously published TCR beta repertoires from roughly 690 donors and added high-resolution HLA genotyping to study TCR occurrence patterns. In an earlier analysis of a few hundred of the donors, high-throughput TCR beta sequencing was used to judge whether each TCR beta V gene segment behaved as functional or pseudogenic. Roughly 5 DR-DQ haplotypes were handled as single units for association and clustering, since linkage in the cohort was strong. Class I and class II HLA loci were covered by the typing at four-digit resolution. Of the roughly 410 genotyped donors, 75% to 85% were placed in the genetic ancestry cluster associated with self-reported Caucasian donors. Donor age, sex, ethnicity and CMV serostatus were collected together with the repertoire data. All discovery cohort repertoires had been generated on a single sequencing platform. The T cell repertoires of around 670 subjects were profiled by immunosequencing and related to cytomegalovirus serostatus. A separate validation cohort of over a hundred different subjects was used in addition to the roughly 720-subject first cohort. The aim of the study was to test whether cataloging public T cell receptors could identify signatures of past pathogen exposure. Rather than using new phenotypic data, the later analysis identified candidate immune exposures from TCR beta sequences and from how often those sequences occurred across donors. Among roughly 400 genotyped donors of the cohort, an average of around 240,000 unique TCR beta nucleotide sequences were sequenced per donor, around 18% of them non-productive. The study at large found these results: Broadly in line with IMGT annotations, most TCR beta V segments showed up in productive rearrangements about 87% or about 30% of the time in an earlier analysis of several hundred of the donors. Roughly uniform sequencing depth across donors was assumed in presence/absence analyses, although this assumption may not hold. A later analysis reported that several top co-occurrence clusters appeared linked to parvovirus B19, influenza, CMV and Epstein-Barr virus. A further reported finding was that TCR beta sequences accurately predicted the HLA-A and HLA-B alleles for most subjects in the first cohort. Across donors, most TCR sequences were observed very rarely, whereas some public TCRs were present in many individuals. An association between a missense DCLRE1C variant and V-gene and J-gene trimming of TCR beta chains was found in a later genetic analysis and replicated in an independent cohort. Some IMGT-functional V segments, including TRBV6-2 and TRBV6-3, could not be told apart with the 87-base-pair reads, so those segments were excluded. The classifier was reported to diagnose cytomegalovirus status with high specificity and sensitivity in both the original and validation cohorts. Immune exposure information for the cohort was limited to CMV serostatus. Seventeen rarely observed V segments, including chromosome 9 orphons, were excluded from the earlier analysis of approximately 600 of the donors because counts were too low. Correlated functional status among segregating V segments might be attributable to linkage disequilibrium, but an unknown experimental factor could not be ruled out. A later analysis found that TCR association rates varied across HLA loci, with DRB1 alleles showing the most associated TCRs and HLA-C alleles the fewest. In this cohort, only TCR beta chains were sequenced, and detectable features were limited by the absence of alpha or paired-chain data. In a later genetic analysis, fewer N-insertions in productive TCRs were reported among donors in an Asian-associated ancestry cluster than the approximately 710-donor mean. A group of highly shared sequence variants was considered likely to be a technical artifact of the sequencing pipeline. In a later analysis, most CMV-associated TCR beta chains were found to appear HLA-restricted, with HLA associations seemingly driven largely by CMV exposure. The authors suggested that the approach could potentially be extended to other disease states and immunological phenotypes. Because HLA typing was missing for some donors at each locus, association tests included only the typed subset. Strong co-occurrence of HLA alleles, especially DR and DQ, made assigning TCR associations to individual alleles difficult. In vitro tests confirmed that three of the cytomegalovirus-associated TCR beta chains recognize cytomegalovirus antigens. In a later analysis, HLA-associated TCR beta chains were found to be more clonally expanded and to have lower generation probabilities than equally common non-associated chains. In the study, 150 to 200 TCR beta chains were listed as associated with cytomegalovirus. At a false discovery rate of 0.05, a later analysis linked some 18,000 TCR beta sequences to specific HLA alleles.

The cohort consisted of 666 healthy bone marrow donors. All cohort members were sampled while nominally healthy, although unrecorded immune exposures were likely present. The donor tested CMV seropositive, placing the donor among the roughly 300 seropositive members of the cohort. Each donor provided a peripheral blood sample, and peripheral blood mononuclear cells were used for TCR beta sequencing. Genomic DNA extraction from the blood cell samples was performed with the Qiagen DNeasy Blood Extraction Kit. CDR1 and CDR2 are drawn from the germline V gene (reference sequence): SSHAT, FNYEAQ. From cysteine to phenylalanine, the CDR3 is 14 amino acids long. The CDR3 DNA has 42 bases and is translated from base 1. The library was prepared using the immunoSEQ multiplex PCR assay. For the multiplex PCR, a mixture combining 60 forward primers for TCR Vbeta segments and 13 reverse primers for TCR Jbeta segments was used. The CDR3 region of rearranged TCR beta genes was amplified from genomic DNA by a multiplex PCR assay. On the Illumina HiSeq System, the amplified TCR beta libraries were sequenced as 87-base-pair reads. As for how the authors treated the data: A later analysis tallied tens of millions of unique TCR beta chains across the 700 or so repertoires, and 10 million to 11 million of those chains were shared by two or more donors. Raw reads were error-corrected and collapsed into unique sequences with a nearest-neighbor algorithm that merged closely related sequences to remove PCR and sequencing errors. V, D and J gene segments were assigned by aligning CDR3 sequences to IMGT reference sequences. Each retained sequence needed at least a six-nucleotide match to both a V gene segment and a J gene segment. A rearrangement was called productive if the CDR3 had no stop codons and remained in frame with V and J, and every other rearrangement was called non-productive. CDR3 was defined by IMGT convention, running from the second conserved V-encoded cysteine to the conserved J-encoded phenylalanine. The earlier analysis of about 590 of the donors excluded sequences that lacked an unambiguous match to a single V gene segment. In an earlier analysis of approximately 610 of the donors, V segments were called functional above 56.7% productive rearrangements and were called segregating when the between-donor standard deviation exceeded 5%. A statistical classification framework was developed to diagnose cytomegalovirus status using the catalog of TCR beta chain sequences. V and J gene assignment, in a later analysis, came from comparing TCR nucleotide sequences with IMGT/GENE-DB human TR gene sequences. The TCRdist pipeline was used in a later analysis to assign CDR3 sequences and most-parsimonious VDJ recombination scenarios. A later analysis defined each TCR beta chain by its CDR3 amino acid sequence plus V-gene family, and excluded reads lacking a unique V-gene family. In a later analysis, 500 to 650 highly shared, low-generation-probability nucleotide sequences were removed to address suspected cross-contamination and a sequencing artifact. For each public chain, a later analysis derived a clonal expansion index from normalized ranks of inferred template counts within each repertoire. Generation probabilities in a later analysis came from a VDJ recombination model fitted to out-of-frame rearrangements, and those results were checked against IGoR. Hypergeometric tests were used in a later analysis to score TCR-TCR, TCR-HLA and TCR-CMV co-occurrence, with a repertoire-size bias correction applied to the TCR pairs. False discovery rates were estimated in a later analysis by permuting HLA or CMV assignments 20 times. In a later analysis, co-occurring TCRs were grouped with DBSCAN, and TCRdist sequence similarity was added when clustering was performed within HLA-allele-positive subsets. For co-occurrence clustering, repertoires with fewer than 30,000 or more than 120,000 public chains were excluded, along with roughly 5 repertoires with anomalous nucleotide sharing. In TCRdb, the immuneACCESS table is reduced to in-frame sequences with V and J assigned. These tables do not hold every clone; where another copy was compared, an unresolved V gene accounts for under half, and the others remain unexplained. The DNA was the basis for D and trimming; V, J and clone size are from that table. This sample gives just under 95,000 clones in total; roughly 80% of them show up just once. Less than 9.5% of the sample is in the top ten clones.

Points on this clone: The antigen it recognizes is unknown. Mismatch with germline at one junction end may stem from a read error.

The receptor comes from a man aged 45 to 65 in good health and CMV-seropositive. The chain is encoded by TRBV7-7 joined to TRBJ2-5; TRBD2 is perhaps the D gene, given 5 matching bases. Specimen: PBMCs. CDR3 reads: CASSPLGVQETQYF. Read as DNA, the sequence is TGTGCTAGCAGTCCTCTCGGGGTCCAAGAGACCCAGTACTTC.